A selection of T cell receptor beta chains follows, all from one sample in a study of T-cell reconstitution after alpha-beta-depleted transplantation in children. TCRdb independently ran MiXCR on the PCR reads; one entry per CDR3 protein. Of under 350,000 distinct CDR3 sequences in the sample, about a tenth were seen once. Sequenced material: PBMCs from the stem cell graft donor, taken from the stem cell graft. These receptors were obtained from a human donor who donated a stem cell graft to a child with SCID. CDR3s leave out the opening cysteine and the closing phenylalanine or tryptophan. Each record gives: J gene, V gene, CDR3 protein.

>TRBJ2-5|TRBV6-1
ASRKGGYETQY
>TRBJ2-1|TRBV20-1
SAVLAGVFNEQF
>TRBJ2-2|TRBV28
ASSPAGGPGELF
>TRBJ1-1|TRBV5-1
ASSSGQGDVWAF
>TRBJ1-4|TRBV5-5
ASSLGLQTNEKLF
>TRBJ1-1|TRBV19
ASSARTNGVVNTEAF
>TRBJ1-1|TRBV10-3
AISDMGVEAF
>TRBJ1-1|TRBV12-3/TRBV12-4
ASSFGDRLGTEAF
>TRBJ2-3|TRBV9
ASSSFVGPLPQDTQY
>TRBJ1-5|TRBV29-1
SVGDRGSSNQPQH
>TRBJ1-1|TRBV20-1
SAISPSGVSEAF
>TRBJ2-5|TRBV7-3
ASSEGHSWPETQY
>TRBJ2-1|TRBV5-6
ASSFVGEYNEQF
>TRBJ2-1|TRBV11-1
ASSSSLLTLPSYNEQF
>TRBJ2-7|TRBV5-1
ASSELGTRLEQY
>TRBJ1-2|TRBV7-9
ASSLDRLDGYT
>TRBJ2-5|TRBV9
ASSGERGGRETQY